This passage covers 5 T cell receptor beta chains from one sample sequenced in a study of T cells in Graves' hyperthyroidism and ophthalmopathy. Researchers amplified the TCR beta CDR3 regions from RNA transcripts. Researchers ran a first-round RT-PCR on the TCR CDR3 using the HTBI primer set. TCRdb processed the multiplex PCR reads anew with MiXCR; each CDR3 protein has one entry. The sample carries around 620,000 distinct CDR3 sequences, approximately 15% recorded once. The sequencing input was blood. These receptors originate from a woman in her late teens or twenties with Graves' ophthalmopathy.

Many counts were recorded for this clonotype. This chain uses TRBV9 with TRBJ1-1; unclear D gene. Germline V gene sequence: CDR1 SGDLS, CDR2 YYNGEE. The CDR3 is 14 amino acids. Trimming left V 0 bases short and J 0 bases short, with 6 bases between. CDR3 bases: TGTGCCAGCAGCGTAGGAGTGATGAACACTGAAGCTTTCTTT. It specifies CASSVGVMNTEAFF.

This clonotype was observed at least ten times. The chain uses TRBV7-2 and TRBJ2-3; TRBD2 aligns across 10 bases. CDR3 length: 16 amino acids. CDR1 is SGHTA and CDR2 is FQGNSA in the germline V gene. Trimming took 2 bases from V and 3 from J; bases not matched to a gene: 5. The CDR3 sequence: CASSLLGTSETDTQYF. CDR3 coding DNA: TGTGCCAGCAGCTTACTCGGGACTAGCGAGACAGATACGCAGTATTTT. The entire variable domain, with the rest obtained from reference TRBV7-2 and TRBJ2-3, is as follows: GAGVSQSPSNKVTEKGKDVELRCDPISGHTALYWYRQSLGQGLEFLIYFQGNSAPDKSGLPSDRFSAERTGGSVSTLTIQRTQQEDSAVYLCASSLLGTSETDTQYFGPGTRLTVL.

This clonotype was seen at least ten times. This rearrangement joins TRBV28 to TRBJ2-5; 7 nucleotides agree with TRBD2. Trimming at V came to 6 bases and at J to 4 bases, leaving 17 bases not matched to a gene. This CDR3 has 17 residues. Looked up from germline, CDR1 is MDHEN and CDR2 is SYDVKM. The CDR3 here is CASSWGEGSALGETQYF. The CDR3 coding sequence is TGTGCCAGCAGCTGGGGGGAGGGGTCCGCCCTGGGAGAGACCCAGTACTTC.

This clonotype was seen many times. This rearrangement joins TRBV18 to TRBJ2-7, with a weak D call TRBD1 (6 bases). CDR1 is KGHSH, CDR2 LQKENI, per germline. The CDR3 has 14 residues. V was clipped by 3 bases and J by 6 bases, with 15 bases between them. Here the CDR3 DNA reads TGTGCCAGCTCACCCCGGACAGCAGTCCCCGAGCAGTACTTC. Translating it yields CASSPRTAVPEQYF.

This clonotype turned up a few times. This chain connects TRBV9 to TRBJ2-7, with D hard to call. Deletions cut 7 bases from V and 0 bases from J, with 14 bases between. CDR1 and CDR2 from the germline V gene are SGDLS and YYNGEE. The CDR3 runs to 14 residues. The CDR3 is CASGLRGPSYEQYF. CDR3 sequence (DNA): TGTGCCAGCGGATTACGCGGCCCCTCCTACGAGCAGTACTTC.